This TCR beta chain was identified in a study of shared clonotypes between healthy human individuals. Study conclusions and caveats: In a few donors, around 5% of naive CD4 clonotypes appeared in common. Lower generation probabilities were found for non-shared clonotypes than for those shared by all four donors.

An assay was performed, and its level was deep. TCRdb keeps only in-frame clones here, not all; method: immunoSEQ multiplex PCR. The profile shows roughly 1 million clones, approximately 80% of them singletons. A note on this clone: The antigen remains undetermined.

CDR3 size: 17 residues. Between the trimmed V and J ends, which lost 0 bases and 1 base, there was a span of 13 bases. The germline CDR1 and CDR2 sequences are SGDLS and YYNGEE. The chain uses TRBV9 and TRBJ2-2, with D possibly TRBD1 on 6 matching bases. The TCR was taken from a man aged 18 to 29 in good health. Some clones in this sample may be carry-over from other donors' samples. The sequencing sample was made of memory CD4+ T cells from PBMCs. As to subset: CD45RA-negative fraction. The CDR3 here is CASSVVGARKNTGELFF. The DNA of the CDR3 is TGTGCCAGCAGCGTAGTGGGGGCAAGGAAGAACACCGGGGAGCTGTTTTTT. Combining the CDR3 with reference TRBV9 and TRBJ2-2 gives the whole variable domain DSGVTQTPKHLITATGQRVTLRCSPRSGDLSVYWYQQSLDQGLQFLIQYYNGEERAKGNILERFSAQQFPDLHSELNLSSLELGDSALYFCASSVVGARKNTGELFFGEGSRLTVL.